Following are 26 T cell receptor beta chains from one sample sequenced in a study of T cell responses to AZD1222 COVID-19 vaccine (dated by TCRdb to the early 2020s). What the time point label conveys for this sample: baseline before first vaccination. Preparation of the library involved the immunoSEQ multiplex PCR assay. Held by TCRdb, this immuneACCESS table contains in-frame sequences only and omits some clones. Under half of the omission traces to an unresolved V gene where checked; the cause of the rest is unknown. Within this sample are 90,000 to 120,000 clones, with about 90% of them counted one time only. The top ten constitute roughly 7% of the sample. The sample consisted of peripheral blood, taken on day 0 of AZD1222 vaccination. These receptors originate from an adult in good health.

The chain employs TRBV4-1 and TRBJ1-2, with TRBD1 identical over 8 bases. V lost 4 bases, J lost 3 bases, and 10 bases stayed unmatched. Germline CDR1 is MGHRA and CDR2 is YSYEKL. The CDR3 sequence is 16 residues long. Here the CDR3 DNA reads TGCGCCAGCAGCCTCTACTCCCAGACAGGGGACTATGGCTACACCTTC. Encoded protein: CASSLYSQTGDYGYTF.

This chain links TRBV3-1 (or the pseudogene TRBV3-2) with TRBJ2-5; 7 nucleotides agree with TRBD2. Germline loops: CDR1 LGHDT, CDR2 YNNKEL (reference sequence). The CDR3 is 14 residues long. J gave up 2 bases and V 6 bases, and 6 bases lay outside the gene matches. The CDR3 nucleotides are TGTGCCAGCAGGCAAACACTAGCGCAAGAGACCCAGTACTTC. This sequence encodes CASRQTLAQETQYF.

The J gene is TRBJ1-4, the V gene TRBV27; D perhaps matches TRBD1 (5 bases). The CDR3 spans 15 residues. Germline CDR1 reads MNHEY; CDR2 reads SMNVEV (reference sequence). With 3 bases removed from V and 4 bases from J, the gap between germline ends came to 12 bases. CDR3 sequence (DNA): TGTGCCAGCAGTTTGGGGGGACTGCTTAATGAAAAACTGTTTTTT. Amino acids: CASSLGGLLNEKLFF.

V and J are TRBV28 and TRBJ1-2; no firm D call. The germline CDR1 and CDR2 sequences are MDHEN and SYDVKM. The V end lost 1 base, the J end lost 2 bases, and 8 bases lay between the germline ends. The CDR3 sequence is 14 residues long. The CDR3 DNA reads TGTGCCAGCAGTTTATACCAGATGAACTATGGCTACACCTTC. Translated: CASSLYQMNYGYTF.

The chain uses TRBV2 and TRBJ2-1; the match to TRBD2 covers 7 bases. Germline V gene lookup returns CDR1 SNHLY and CDR2 FYNNEI. V was pared by 2 bases and J by 12 bases, with 13 bases of the junction left unmatched. The CDR3 runs 15 residues. As DNA, the CDR3 is TGTGCCAGCAGTGAAATGGCTAGCGGTTTAATTAGGCAGTTCTTC. This gives the protein CASSEMASGLIRQFF.

This clone has just one count. V gene TRBV19 combines with J gene TRBJ1-5; D call uncertain. V dropped 1 base and J dropped 6 bases, with 7 bases sitting between them. The CDR3 length is 13 residues. Per germline, CDR1 LNHDA and CDR2 SQIVND (reference sequence). The CDR3 reads CASSIAVTQPQHF. The CDR3 nucleotides read TGTGCCAGTAGTATAGCTGTGACTCAGCCCCAGCATTTT.

The chain recombines TRBV7-2 with TRBJ2-5, with 10 bases aligning to TRBD2. With 5 bases clipped from V and 5 bases from J, the junction kept 11 bases outside the gene matches. Germline V gives CDR1 SGHTA, CDR2 FQGNSA. This CDR3 spans 16 amino acids. The CDR3 here is CASSPRASGRQETQYF. DNA for the CDR3: TGTGCCAGCAGCCCTCGGGCTAGCGGGAGACAGGAGACCCAGTACTTC.

In this sample, this clone turned up a few times. The V gene is TRBV4-2, the J gene TRBJ2-1; the D gene is possibly TRBD1 (8 bases). The CDR3 contains 16 residues. CDR1 and CDR2 from the germline V gene are LGHNA and YNFKEQ. The ends were cut back, 1 base at V and 5 bases at J, with 15 bases in the middle. CDR3 sequence (DNA): TGTGCCAGCAGCCAAGGGTCACAGGGGGGGAACAATGAGCAGTTCTTC. Translation gives CASSQGSQGGNNEQFF.

This sequence joins TRBV2 and TRBJ1-6, with TRBD1 matching over 9 bases. Germline V lookup: CDR1 SNHLY, CDR2 FYNNEI. This CDR3 spans 14 amino acids. The V segment lost 6 bases and the J segment 9 bases; nucleotides outside the gene matches: 6. The CDR3 DNA is TGTGCCAGCAGCGCGGGACAGGGTACTTCACCCCTCCACTTT. Its protein is CASSAGQGTSPLHF.

V usage is TRBV19 and J usage is TRBJ1-5, with a weak D call TRBD1 (6 bases). The germline V gene has CDR1 LNHDA and CDR2 SQIVND (reference sequence). CDR3 length equals 14 residues. V lost 3 bases and J lost 6, with 12 bases in between. The CDR3 loop is CASSISTGFQPQHF. DNA for the CDR3: TGTGCCAGTAGTATCTCCACAGGGTTTCAGCCCCAGCATTTT.

This clone came up once. The chain links TRBV23-1 to TRBJ1-4, with 11 nucleotides matching TRBD1. TRBV23-1 is an ORF; its function is uncertain. Trimming took 3 bases from V and 0 from J; bases not matched to a gene: 18. This CDR3 is 22 amino acids long. The CDR3 coding sequence is TGCGCCAGCAGTCAGCCGGGACAGGGGGGTGGCAGTCCCGACACAACTAATGAAAAACTGTTTTTT. Amino acid sequence: CASSQPGQGGGSPDTTNEKLFF.

The chain couples TRBV30 to TRBJ2-7; D ambiguous. The CDR3 is 11 residues long. Trimming shortened V by 0 bases and J by 4 bases, and 4 bases separated the two germline ends. From germline, CDR1 is GTSNPN and CDR2 SVGIG (reference sequence). CDR3 bases: TGTGCCTGGAGTGTATCTTACGAGCAGTACTTC. This gives the protein CAWSVSYEQYF.

The genes are TRBV20-1 and TRBJ1-2; D remains unclear. Trimming removed 3 bases at V and 1 base at J, with 12 bases between. CDR3 length: 14 residues. Per germline, CDR1 DFQATT and CDR2 SNEGSKA (reference sequence). For the CDR3, the DNA is TGCAGTGCTAGTCCCAGAGGAGTTAACTATGGCTACACCTTC. Translating gives CSASPRGVNYGYTF.

A single count supports this clone. This rearrangement joins TRBV2 to TRBJ1-5; 7 nucleotides agree with TRBD1. In germline, CDR1 is SNHLY, CDR2 FYNNEI. The V gene end was trimmed by 3 bases and the J gene end by 3 bases; junction bases not matched to a gene: 5. CDR3 size: 15 residues. CDR3 sequence reads: CASSDFRGANQPQHF. In DNA, the CDR3 is TGTGCCAGCAGTGACTTCAGGGGGGCCAATCAGCCCCAGCATTTT.

The chain has TRBV7-8 and TRBJ1-5; 7 positions agree with TRBD1. This CDR3 contains 14 residues. In germline, CDR1 is SGHVS, CDR2 FQNEAQ. Trimming at V came to 1 base and at J to 9 bases, leaving 6 bases not matched to a gene. CDR3 loop: CASSLVGGQGPQHF. CDR3 sequence (DNA): TGTGCCAGCAGCTTAGTAGGGGGCCAGGGGCCCCAGCATTTT.

This clone was detected a few times. This rearrangement joins TRBV18 to TRBJ1-6; TRBD1 matches at 7 bases. The CDR3 spans 15 residues. After removal of 2 bases from V and 9 bases from J, the junction contained 7 bases not matched to a gene. Germline CDR1 reads KGHSH; CDR2 reads LQKENI. The CDR3 loop reads CASSPGTALASPLHF. For the CDR3, the DNA is TGTGCCAGCTCACCAGGGACAGCGCTTGCTTCACCCCTCCACTTT.

The CDR3 region is CASRGDSPYNEQFF. CDR3 in DNA: TGTGCCAGCAGGGGGGACTCCCCCTACAATGAGCAGTTCTTC. V usage is TRBV11-2 and J usage is TRBJ2-1, with D tentatively TRBD2 (6 bases). CDR1 is SGHAT and CDR2 is FQNNGV in the germline V gene. The V end lost 6 bases, the J end lost 2 bases, and 11 bases lay between the germline ends. The CDR3 is 14 residues long.

The chain has TRBV18 and TRBJ2-7; TRBD2 is a possible D gene (5 bases). V lost 0 bases to trimming and J lost 2 bases, with 5 bases between them. This CDR3 is 13 amino acids long. Germline V CDR1 and CDR2: KGHSH, LQKENI. CDR3 nucleotides: TGTGCCAGCTCACCACCGACTACCTACGAGCAGTACTTC. Protein product: CASSPPTTYEQYF.

The rearrangement joins TRBV28 to TRBJ1-4, with 9 bases identical to TRBD1. With 4 bases clipped from V and 10 bases from J, the junction kept 10 bases outside the gene matches. Germline CDR1 MDHEN, CDR2 SYDVKM. The CDR3 totals 15 residues. The CDR3 DNA follows: TGTGCCAGCAGTTCAATAACCAGACAGGGGGGAAAACTGTTTTTT. Its translation: CASSSITRQGGKLFF.

The chain couples TRBV5-6 to TRBJ1-6; no definite D call. The germline gives CDR1 SGHDT, CDR2 YYEEEE. Trimming shortened V by 4 bases and J by 9 bases, and 8 bases separated the two germline ends. The CDR3 consists of 12 residues. CDR3 DNA: TGTGCCAGCAGCCCACGGGGTTCACCCCTCCACTTT. Amino acids: CASSPRGSPLHF.

This rearrangement joins TRBV30 to TRBJ2-3; 10 bases fit TRBD2. The germline CDR1 and CDR2 sequences are GTSNPN and SVGIG (reference sequence). V shed 3 bases, J shed 2 bases, and the junction held 11 bases outside the gene matches. The CDR3 has 17 amino acids. CDR3 sequence reads: CAWSRTRTSGFTDTQYF. CDR3 coding DNA: TGTGCCTGGAGCCGAACGCGGACTAGCGGATTCACAGATACGCAGTATTTT.

V usage is TRBV5-6 and J usage is TRBJ2-7, with 13 bases lining up with TRBD2. Germline CDR1 and CDR2: SGHDT and YYEEEE. The CDR3 totals 15 residues. Losses at the gene ends were 4 bases for V and 2 bases for J; bases not matched to a gene: 3. CDR3 sequence (DNA): TGTGCCAGCAGCAAGGGACTAGCGGGGACCTACGAGCAGTACTTC. Translated, it gives CASSKGLAGTYEQYF.

The CDR3 spells CASSFAPRETQYF. For the CDR3, the DNA is TGTGCCAGCAGCTTCGCCCCGAGGGAGACCCAGTACTTC. This chain joins TRBV7-9 and TRBJ2-5, with D uncertain. The germline V gene has CDR1 SEHNR and CDR2 FQNEAQ (reference sequence). This CDR3 has 13 residues. V lost 3 bases, J lost 5 bases, and 10 bases lay in between.

The chain has TRBV6-1 and TRBJ1-5, with D uncertain. The ends were cut back, 2 bases at V and 0 bases at J, with 5 bases in the middle. Germline loops: CDR1 MNHNS, CDR2 SASEGT. CDR3 length equals 14 residues. The DNA for the CDR3 is TGTGCCAGCAGTGAACACCTTAGCAATCAGCCCCAGCATTTT. Amino acid sequence: CASSEHLSNQPQHF.

The V call is TRBV11-2, the J call TRBJ1-5; 7 bases are a match to TRBD1. The germline gives CDR1 SGHAT, CDR2 FQNNGV. Trimming took 5 bases from V and 5 from J; bases not matched to a gene: 3. This CDR3 is built from 13 residues. CDR3: CASSRDRDQPQHF. The CDR3 region has the DNA TGTGCCAGCAGCCGCGACAGGGATCAGCCCCAGCATTTT.

This clone was detected a few times. The chain couples TRBV15 to TRBJ2-1; D might be TRBD2 (6 bases). CDR1 is LNHNV and CDR2 is YYDKDF in the germline V gene (reference sequence). Trimming removed 3 bases at V and 2 bases at J, with 11 bases between. The CDR3 length is 15 residues. CDR3: CATSSRRDAYNEQFF. In nucleotides, the CDR3 is TGTGCCACCAGCAGCCGGCGGGACGCCTACAATGAGCAGTTCTTC.